The 4 T cell receptor beta chains given below trace back to one sample, sequenced in a study of cytomegalovirus exposure and HLA in healthy donors. The PCR ran on 60 Vbeta and 13 Jbeta primers. Sequencing was performed with immunoSEQ multiplex PCR; in TCRdb, only in-frame clones are kept and a portion is missing. The table lists some 150,000 clones, about 84% of them singletons, with 4.5% to 7% in the top ten. The material sequenced was PBMCs. The origin of the receptors is a woman aged 40 to 55 in good health and CMV-seropositive.

The sample holds a few counts of this clone. The gene calls are TRBV18 and TRBJ2-6, with no clear D. The CDR3 loop spans 16 amino acids. The V end lost 2 bases, the J end lost 1 base, and 9 bases lay between the germline ends. Looked up from germline, CDR1 is KGHSH and CDR2 is LQKENI. The chain's CDR3 is CASSPRSSSGANVLTF. As DNA, the CDR3 is TGTGCCAGCTCACCAAGATCTAGTTCTGGGGCCAACGTCCTGACTTTC.

J is TRBJ1-1 and V is TRBV10-3; D not certain. Germline CDR1 ENHRY, CDR2 SYGVKD. This CDR3 has 14 amino acids. Between the trimmed V and J ends, which lost 1 base and 3 bases, there was a span of 9 bases. In nucleotides, the CDR3 is TGTGCCATCAGTGAGTTGCCCGGAGACACTGAAGCTTTCTTT. Its translation is CAISELPGDTEAFF.

The chain combines TRBV6-6 with TRBJ2-1, with 13 nucleotides matching TRBD2. After removal of 2 bases from V and 7 bases from J, the junction contained 2 bases not matched to a gene. CDR3 size: 15 residues. Germline V gene lookup returns CDR1 MNHNY and CDR2 SVGAGI (reference sequence). The CDR3 protein is CASSYLTSGRNEQFF. For the CDR3, the DNA is TGTGCCAGCAGTTACCTGACTAGCGGGAGGAATGAGCAGTTCTTC.

DNA for the CDR3: TGCGCCAGCAGCTTGGCGGGACTATTCACAGATACGCAGTATTTT. Translated: CASSLAGLFTDTQYF. This chain joins TRBV5-1 and TRBJ2-3, with 7 bases lining up with TRBD2. Per the germline V gene, CDR1 is SGHRS and CDR2 is YFSETQ. The trim removed 0 bases at V and 2 bases at J, leaving 3 bases unmatched. CDR3 length equals 15 residues.